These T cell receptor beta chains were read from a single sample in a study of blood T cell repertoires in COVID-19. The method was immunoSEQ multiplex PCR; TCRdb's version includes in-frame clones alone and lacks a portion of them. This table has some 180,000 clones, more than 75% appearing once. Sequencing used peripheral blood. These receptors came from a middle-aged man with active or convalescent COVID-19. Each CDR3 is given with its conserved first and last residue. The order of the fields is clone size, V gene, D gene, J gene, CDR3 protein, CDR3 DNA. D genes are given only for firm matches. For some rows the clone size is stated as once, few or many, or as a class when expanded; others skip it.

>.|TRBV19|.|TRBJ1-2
CASSIRRAEKINYGYTF
TGTGCCAGTAGTATTCGTAGAGCCGAGAAGATTAACTATGGCTACACCTTC
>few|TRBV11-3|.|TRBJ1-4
CASSSIRLRRDLNEKLFF
TGTGCCAGCAGCTCAATTCGGTTGAGGAGGGACCTTAATGAAAAACTGTTTTTT
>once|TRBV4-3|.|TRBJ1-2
CASSQDGQGYYGYTF
TGCGCCAGCAGCCAAGATGGCCAGGGCTACTATGGCTACACCTTC
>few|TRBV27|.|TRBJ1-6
CASSFLTPDNSPLHF
TGTGCCAGCAGTTTTCTGACTCCGGATAATTCACCCCTCCACTTT
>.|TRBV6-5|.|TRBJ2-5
CASSYSDRQETQYF
TGTGCCAGCAGTTACTCGGACAGACAAGAGACCCAGTACTTC
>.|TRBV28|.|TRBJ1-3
CASSLSQHSGNTIYF
TGTGCCAGCAGTTTATCACAGCACTCTGGAAACACCATATATTTT
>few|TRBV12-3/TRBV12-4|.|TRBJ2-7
CASHTSGSSEQYF
TGTGCCAGCCATACGAGCGGGTCCAGCGAGCAGTACTTC
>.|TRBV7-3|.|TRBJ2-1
CASSSSGGDYNEQFF
TGTGCCAGCAGCTCCTCGGGGGGCGATTACAATGAGCAGTTCTTC
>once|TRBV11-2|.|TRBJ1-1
CASSLARQNTEAFF
TGTGCCAGCAGCTTAGCCAGACAGAACACTGAAGCTTTCTTT
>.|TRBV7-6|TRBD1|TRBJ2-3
CASSLVVGQGVTDTQYF
TGTGCCAGCAGCTTAGTTGTAGGACAGGGGGTAACAGATACGCAGTATTTT
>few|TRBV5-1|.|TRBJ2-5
CASSFSVVAGSGETQYF
TGCGCCAGCAGCTTTTCCGTGGTGGCAGGGTCAGGAGAGACCCAGTACTTC
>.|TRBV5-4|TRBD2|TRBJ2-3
CASSLLGFWRGVSDTQYF
TGTGCCAGCAGCTTGCTAGGTTTTTGGCGGGGGGTTTCAGATACGCAGTATTTT
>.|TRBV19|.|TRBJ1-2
CASSITGNYGYTF
TGTGCCAGTAGTATAACAGGCAACTATGGCTACACCTTC
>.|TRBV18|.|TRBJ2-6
CASSPLSGSGANVLTF
TGTGCCAGCTCACCACTATCCGGTAGTGGGGCCAACGTCCTGACTTTC
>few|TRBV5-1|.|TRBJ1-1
CASSLRQLGANTEAFF
TGCGCCAGCAGCTTGAGACAGCTAGGGGCGAACACTGAAGCTTTCTTT
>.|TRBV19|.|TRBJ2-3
CASRGFQGYGTDTQYF
TGTGCCAGTAGGGGCTTCCAGGGTTATGGCACAGATACGCAGTATTTT
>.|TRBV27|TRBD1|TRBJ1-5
CASSSRDSLNQPQHF
TGTGCCAGCAGTTCCCGGGACAGCCTTAATCAGCCCCAGCATTTT
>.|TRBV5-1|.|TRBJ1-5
CASSLDWAQPQHF
TGCGCCAGCAGCTTGGATTGGGCGCAGCCCCAGCATTTT
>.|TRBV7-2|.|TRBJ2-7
CASSLTSTVYEQYF
TGTGCCAGCAGCTTGACCTCGACAGTCTACGAGCAGTACTTC
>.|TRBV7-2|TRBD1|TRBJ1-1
CASSQDRAYSVNTEAFF
TGTGCCAGCAGCCAGGACAGGGCTTATTCGGTGAACACTGAAGCTTTCTTT
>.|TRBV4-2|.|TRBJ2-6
CASSQDSVSGANVLTF
TGTGCCAGCAGCCAAGATTCAGTCTCTGGGGCCAACGTCCTGACTTTC
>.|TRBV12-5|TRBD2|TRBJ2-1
CASGSSLGLAGEVPFF
TGTGCTAGTGGTTCGTCTTTGGGACTAGCGGGAGAGGTTCCGTTCTTC
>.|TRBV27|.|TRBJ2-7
CASSLRAGRNEQYF
TGTGCCAGCAGTTTAAGAGCAGGTCGAAACGAGCAGTACTTC
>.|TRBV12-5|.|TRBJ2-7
CASGLELHEQYF
TGTGCTAGTGGTTTGGAACTACACGAGCAGTACTTC
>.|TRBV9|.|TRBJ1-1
CASSVAGGAEAFF
TGTGCCAGCAGCGTAGCTGGGGGCGCTGAAGCTTTCTTT
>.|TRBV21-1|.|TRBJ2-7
CASSKGLGEGLSYEQYF
TGTGCCAGCAGCAAAGGCCTTGGGGAGGGGCTCTCCTACGAGCAGTACTTC
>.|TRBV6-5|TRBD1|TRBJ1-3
CASRTGVAGNTIYF
TGTGCCAGCAGGACAGGGGTAGCTGGAAACACCATATATTTT
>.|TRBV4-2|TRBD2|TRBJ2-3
CASSLYGGTTDTQYF
TGTGCCAGCAGCCTATACGGGGGGACCACAGATACGCAGTATTTT
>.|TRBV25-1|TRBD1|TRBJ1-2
CASPSQPGQGQDCYGYTF
TGTGCCAGCCCCTCCCAACCGGGACAGGGCCAGGACTGCTATGGCTACACCTTC